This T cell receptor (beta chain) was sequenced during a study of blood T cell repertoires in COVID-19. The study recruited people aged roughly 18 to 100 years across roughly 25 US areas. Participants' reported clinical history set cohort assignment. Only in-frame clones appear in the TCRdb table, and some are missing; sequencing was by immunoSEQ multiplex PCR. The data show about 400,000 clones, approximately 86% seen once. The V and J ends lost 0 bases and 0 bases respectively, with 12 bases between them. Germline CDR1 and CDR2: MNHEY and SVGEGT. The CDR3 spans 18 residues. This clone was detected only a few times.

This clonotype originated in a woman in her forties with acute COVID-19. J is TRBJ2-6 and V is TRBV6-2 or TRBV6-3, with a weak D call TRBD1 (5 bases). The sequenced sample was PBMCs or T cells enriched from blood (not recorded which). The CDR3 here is CASSYSETALSGANVLTF. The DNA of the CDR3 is TGTGCCAGCAGTTACTCGGAGACAGCCCTCTCTGGGGCCAACGTCCTGACTTTC.